This TCR beta chain was documented in a study of shared clonotypes between healthy human individuals. Study outcomes and limitations: Generally, naive subsets came out with larger estimated richness than memory subsets. The sharing of roughly 5% of naive CD4 clonotypes was seen across a handful of donors.

Assay: immunoSEQ multiplex PCR; the TCRdb copy retains only in-frame clones and omits some. This sample carries about 2.1 million clones, just over 90% of them seen once, and the ten largest clones take about 1.7%. Points on this clone: Its target is unknown.

Naive CD8 cells comprised CD45RO-negative, CCR7-positively selected cells, excluding terminally differentiated effector memory CD45RA+ cells. The CDR3 totals 15 residues. CDR1 and CDR2 (germline): LGHNA, YSLEER. V lost 0 bases and J lost 2, with 9 bases in between. Sequenced: naive CD8+ T cells from PBMCs. The receptor's source is a young man in good health. Some clones in this sample may be carry-over from other donors' samples. The V and J genes are TRBV4-3 and TRBJ2-3, with TRBD2 as a possible D gene (5 bases). The CDR3 bases are TGCGCCAGCAGCCAAGACTGGGGAGACACAGATACGCAGTATTTT. As protein: CASSQDWGDTDTQYF.